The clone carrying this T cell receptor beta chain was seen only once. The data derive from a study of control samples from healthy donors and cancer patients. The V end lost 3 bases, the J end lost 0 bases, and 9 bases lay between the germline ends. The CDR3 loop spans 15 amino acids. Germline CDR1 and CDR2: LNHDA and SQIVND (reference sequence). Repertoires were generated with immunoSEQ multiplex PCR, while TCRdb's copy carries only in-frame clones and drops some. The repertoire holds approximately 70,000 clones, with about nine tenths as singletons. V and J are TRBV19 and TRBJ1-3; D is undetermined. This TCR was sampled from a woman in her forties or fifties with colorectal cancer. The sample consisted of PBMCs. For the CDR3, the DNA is TGTGCCAGTAGTATCGGAGTATACTCTGGAAACACCATATATTTT. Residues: CASSIGVYSGNTIYF.